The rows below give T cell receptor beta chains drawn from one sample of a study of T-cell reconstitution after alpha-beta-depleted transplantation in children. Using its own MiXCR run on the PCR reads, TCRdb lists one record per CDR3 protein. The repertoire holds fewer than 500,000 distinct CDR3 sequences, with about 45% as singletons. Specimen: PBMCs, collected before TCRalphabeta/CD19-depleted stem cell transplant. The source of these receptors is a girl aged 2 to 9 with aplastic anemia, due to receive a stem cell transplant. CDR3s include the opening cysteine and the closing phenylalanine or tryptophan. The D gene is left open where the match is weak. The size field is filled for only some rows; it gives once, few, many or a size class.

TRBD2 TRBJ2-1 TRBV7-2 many CASSLWFLAGPGQFF TGTGCCAGCAGCTTATGGTTCCTAGCGGGCCCCGGGCAGTTCTTC
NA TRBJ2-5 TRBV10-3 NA CAISGGSRAETQYF TGTGCCATCAGTGGAGGAAGCAGGGCGGAGACCCAGTACTTC
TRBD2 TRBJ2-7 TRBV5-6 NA CASRLAGPSYEQYF TGTGCCAGCAGATTAGCGGGTCCGTCCTACGAGCAGTACTTC
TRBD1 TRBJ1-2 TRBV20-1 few CSAGQERYTF TGCAGTGCTGGACAGGAACGCTACACCTTC
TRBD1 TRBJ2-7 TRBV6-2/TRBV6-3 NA CASRTDRMTYEQYF TGTGCCAGCAGAACGGACAGGATGACCTACGAGCAGTACTTC
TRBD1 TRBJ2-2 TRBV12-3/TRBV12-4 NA CASSLGTGGTGELFF TGTGCCAGCAGCCTAGGGACAGGGGGCACCGGGGAGCTGTTTTTT
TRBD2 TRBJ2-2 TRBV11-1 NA CASSGGSLAGGWTGELFF TGTGCCAGCAGCGGGGGGTCACTAGCGGGAGGATGGACCGGGGAGCTGTTTTTT
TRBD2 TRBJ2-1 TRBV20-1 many CSAKGREAYNEQFF TGCAGTGCTAAAGGGCGGGAGGCATACAATGAGCAGTTCTTC
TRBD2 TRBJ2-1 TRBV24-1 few CATSDLSRGGAGGYNEQFF TGTGCCACCAGTGATTTGAGTCGAGGAGGAGCGGGAGGTTACAATGAGCAGTTCTTC
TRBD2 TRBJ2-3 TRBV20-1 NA CSATSSGRRDTQYF TGCAGTGCTACGTCTAGCGGGAGGCGGGATACGCAGTATTTT
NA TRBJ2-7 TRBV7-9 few CASSSTAGSYEQYF TGTGCCAGCAGCTCGACAGCCGGCTCCTACGAGCAGTACTTC
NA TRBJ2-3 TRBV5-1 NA CASTLTGVSSTDTQYF TGCGCCAGCACCTTGACCGGGGTTTCTAGCACAGATACGCAGTATTTT
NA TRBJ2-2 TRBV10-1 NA CASGDRGAGELFF TGCGCCAGCGGTGATAGGGGTGCCGGGGAGCTGTTTTTT
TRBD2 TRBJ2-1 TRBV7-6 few CASSHYSGGGSYNEQFF TGTGCCAGCAGCCATTATAGCGGGGGTGGATCCTACAATGAGCAGTTCTTC
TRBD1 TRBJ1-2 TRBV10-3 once CAISQGGGYGYTF TGTGCCATCAGCCAGGGGGGCGGCTATGGCTACACCTTC
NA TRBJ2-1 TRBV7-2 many CASSFQGSGYNEQFF TGTGCCAGCAGCTTTCAGGGAAGTGGCTACAATGAGCAGTTCTTC
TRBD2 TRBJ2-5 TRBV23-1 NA CASSQSKSGGQETQYF TGCGCCAGCAGTCAATCTAAGTCGGGAGGACAAGAGACCCAGTACTTC
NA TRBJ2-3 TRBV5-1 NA CASSLADYQGDTQYF TGCGCCAGCAGCTTGGCGGACTACCAGGGGGATACGCAGTATTTT
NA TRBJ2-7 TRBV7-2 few CASSSRLDEQYF TGTGCCAGCAGCTCCCGTTTGGACGAGCAGTACTTC
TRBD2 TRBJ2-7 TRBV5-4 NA CASSGYSGAAYEQYF TGTGCCAGCAGCGGATATAGCGGGGCCGCCTACGAGCAGTACTTC
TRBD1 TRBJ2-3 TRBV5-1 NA CASSELPTGGTDTQYF TGCGCCAGCAGCGAACTCCCGACAGGGGGGACAGATACGCAGTATTTT
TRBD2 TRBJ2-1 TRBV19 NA CASSMASGGYNEQFF TGTGCCAGTAGTATGGCTAGCGGGGGATACAATGAGCAGTTCTTC
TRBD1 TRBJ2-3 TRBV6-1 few CASRPDRGLLTDTQYF TGTGCCAGCAGGCCCGACAGGGGGCTACTCACAGATACGCAGTATTTT
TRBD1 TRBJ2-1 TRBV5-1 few CASSLVLTPGTVINEQFF TGCGCCAGCAGCTTGGTCCTCACTCCCGGGACAGTCATCAATGAGCAGTTCTTC
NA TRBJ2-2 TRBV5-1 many CASSPQGLLTGELFF TGCGCCAGCAGCCCTCAGGGACTCCTCACCGGGGAGCTGTTTTTT
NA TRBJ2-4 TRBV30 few CAWSGGSKNIQYF TGTGCCTGGAGTGGAGGTAGTAAGAACATTCAGTACTTC
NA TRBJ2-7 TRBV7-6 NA CASSLATSTEQYF TGTGCCAGCAGCTTAGCGACCTCCACCGAGCAGTACTTC
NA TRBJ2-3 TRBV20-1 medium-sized CSARDPPDTQYF TGCAGTGCTAGAGATCCCCCAGATACGCAGTATTTT
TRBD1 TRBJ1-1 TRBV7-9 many CASSDRGTEAFF TGTGCCAGTTCGGACAGGGGGACTGAAGCTTTCTTT
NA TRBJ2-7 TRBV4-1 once CASSQDGGSYEQYF TGCGCCAGCAGCCAAGATGGGGGCTCCTACGAGCAGTACTTC
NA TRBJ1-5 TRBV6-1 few CASTIGRGSNQPQHF TGTGCCAGCACGATAGGCCGGGGGAGTAATCAGCCCCAGCATTTT
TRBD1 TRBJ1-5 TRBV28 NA CASILRGGNQPQHF TGTGCCAGCATCCTCAGGGGGGGCAATCAGCCCCAGCATTTT
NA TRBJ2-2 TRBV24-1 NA CATSDTPEAANTGELFF TGTGCCACCAGTGACACCCCGGAGGCGGCGAACACCGGGGAGCTGTTTTTT
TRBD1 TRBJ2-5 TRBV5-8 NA CASSLGTGFFETQYF TGTGCCAGCAGCTTAGGGACAGGGTTTTTCGAGACCCAGTACTTC
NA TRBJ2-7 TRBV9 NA CASSPEGVGEQYF TGTGCCAGCAGCCCCGAGGGGGTCGGAGAGCAGTACTTC
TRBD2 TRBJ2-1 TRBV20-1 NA CSAMGLGLFYNEQFF TGCAGTGCTATGGGACTAGGGTTATTCTACAATGAGCAGTTCTTC
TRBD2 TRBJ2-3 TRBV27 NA CASRFLAGGPYF TGTGCCAGCAGGTTCCTAGCGGGAGGGCCATATTTT
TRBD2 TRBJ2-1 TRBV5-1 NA CASRTSGISYNEQFF TGCGCCAGCAGGACTAGCGGGATTTCCTACAATGAGCAGTTCTTC
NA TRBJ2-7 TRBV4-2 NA CASSQEIWGVQYF TGTGCCAGCAGCCAAGAGATATGGGGGGTGCAGTACTTC
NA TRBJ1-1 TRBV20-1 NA CSAAKDVSAEAFF TGCAGTGCTGCCAAAGATGTGAGCGCTGAAGCTTTCTTT
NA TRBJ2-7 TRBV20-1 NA CSAAAGVEQYF TGCAGTGCTGCCGCCGGTGTCGAGCAGTACTTC
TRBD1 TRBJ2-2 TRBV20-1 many CSARDRVRNTGELFF TGCAGTGCTAGGGACAGGGTACGGAACACCGGGGAGCTGTTTTTT
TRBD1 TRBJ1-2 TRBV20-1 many CSASTHRQGSNYGYTF TGCAGTGCTAGTACCCATAGACAGGGATCCAACTATGGCTACACCTTC